These 10 T cell receptor beta chains share one sample of origin, sequenced in a study of blood T cells in healthy people across ages. Primers used in a second PCR of about 7 to 12 cycles were a sample-barcoded 5' primer and a J-beta primer mix. A single record per CDR3 protein comes from TCRdb applying MiXCR to the 5' RACE reads. The profile shows around 650,000 distinct CDR3 sequences, roughly 43% of them singletons. The sequencing input was blood. These receptors all come from an elderly man in good health.

The V gene is TRBV20-1, the J gene TRBJ2-3, with TRBD2 matching 13 bases. The CDR3 is 18 amino acids. V lost 5 bases and J lost 3; bases outside the gene matches: 14. From germline, CDR1 is DFQATT and CDR2 SNEGSKA (reference sequence). The CDR3 loop is CSAGYRTSGGPKTDTQYF. The CDR3 region has the DNA TGCAGTGCTGGCTATAGGACTAGCGGGGGCCCCAAGACAGATACGCAGTATTTT.

In regard to this clonotype: At one of its ends the junction is not consistent with the germline gene, which may arise from a read error. This chain joins TRBV25-1 and TRBJ2-7, with 7 bases fitting TRBD1. This CDR3 is 15 amino acids long. Germline V gene lookup returns CDR1 MGHDK and CDR2 SYGVNS. CDR3 DNA: TGTGCCAGCGGTGACAGACAGGGAAACTCCTACGAGCAGTACTTC. Its translation: CASGDRQGNSYEQYF.

V gene TRBV27 combines with J gene TRBJ2-6; weak D call: TRBD1 (5 bases). V lost 2 bases, J lost 1 base, and 18 bases lay in between. From germline, CDR1 is MNHEY and CDR2 SMNVEV (reference sequence). The CDR3 loop spans 19 amino acids. In nucleotides, the CDR3 is TGTGCCAGCAGTTTAGGGGCAGGGCAACCCCTATCTGGGGCCAACGTCCTGACTTTC. Translated, it gives CASSLGAGQPLSGANVLTF.

The table lists this clonotype with a few counts. The gene calls are TRBV7-2 and TRBJ2-7; D not resolved. With 5 bases removed from V and 2 bases from J, the gap between germline ends came to 10 bases. Germline CDR1 is SGHTA and CDR2 is FQGNSA. The CDR3 is 13 amino acids. For the CDR3, the DNA is TGTGCCAGCAGCGTTCAGCGCACCTACGAGCAGTACTTC. Translating gives CASSVQRTYEQYF.

This clonotype showed up many times. The rearrangement links TRBV29-1 to TRBJ2-1; D gene uncertain. Trimming left V 5 bases short and J 4 bases short, with 21 bases between. This CDR3 spans 16 amino acids. Per germline, CDR1 SQVTM and CDR2 ANQGSEA. The CDR3 here is CSVLPLSSDPYNEQFF. DNA for the CDR3: TGCAGCGTTCTCCCTCTCTCCTCCGACCCTTACAATGAGCAGTTCTTC.

V is TRBV25-1 and J is TRBJ2-5, with TRBD1 matching over 9 bases. Matching the DNA end better, TRBJ2-7 makes the J call doubtful. The CDR3 is 16 residues long. From germline, CDR1 is MGHDK and CDR2 SYGVNS. As DNA, the CDR3 is TGTGCCAGCAGTCAGCCTACAGGGGGCGTTAGCTACGAGCAGTACTTC. This codes for CASSQPTGGVSYEQYF.

This clonotype was seen a few times. This rearrangement joins TRBV10-1 to TRBJ2-1; a possible D gene is TRBD1 (6 bases). Between the trimmed V and J ends, which lost 0 bases and 5 bases, there was a span of 8 bases. The CDR3 spans 14 residues. Germline CDR1 reads WNHNN; CDR2 reads SYGVQD (reference sequence). The DNA of the CDR3 is TGCGCCAGCAGTGAGTCCAGGGGCAACAATGAGCAGTTCTTC. It yields the protein CASSESRGNNEQFF.

The V gene is TRBV4-1, the J gene TRBJ2-3; the match to TRBD2 covers 10 bases. This CDR3 contains 18 residues. The V gene end was trimmed by 1 base and the J gene end by 8 bases; junction bases not matched to a gene: 15. Germline CDR1 and CDR2: MGHRA and YSYEKL. The CDR3 protein is CASSQVTPEEREGPTQYF. In DNA, the CDR3 is TGCGCCAGCAGCCAAGTCACCCCCGAGGAGCGGGAGGGCCCTACGCAGTATTTT.

This clonotype appeared many times. The chain carries TRBV28 and TRBJ2-7, with 9 bases lining up with TRBD2. V lost 7 bases and J lost 3; bases outside the gene matches: 4. The CDR3 totals 13 residues. The germline V gene has CDR1 MDHEN and CDR2 SYDVKM. The CDR3 DNA sequence: TGTGCCAGCACAGTAGCGGGAGTCTACGAGCAGTACTTC. As protein: CASTVAGVYEQYF. The full variable domain, with the rest looked up from reference TRBV28 and TRBJ2-7, is DVKVTQSSRYLVKRTGEKVFLECVQDMDHENMFWYRQDPGLGLRLIYFSYDVKMKEKGDIPEGYSVSREKKERFSLILESASTNQTSMYLCASTVAGVYEQYFGPGTRLTVT.

About this clonotype: Being one base from a much bigger clone, this may be a read error. The chain joins TRBV5-1 to TRBJ2-1, with D maybe TRBD1 (6 bases). Germline CDR1 reads SGHRS; CDR2 reads YFSETQ. The CDR3 has 13 amino acids. The V gene lost 3 bases and the J gene lost 10 bases, with 14 bases spanning the gap. The CDR3 here is CASSSRITGEQFF. CDR3 nucleotide sequence: TGCGCCAGCAGCTCGCGGATTACAGGGGAGCAGTTCTTC.